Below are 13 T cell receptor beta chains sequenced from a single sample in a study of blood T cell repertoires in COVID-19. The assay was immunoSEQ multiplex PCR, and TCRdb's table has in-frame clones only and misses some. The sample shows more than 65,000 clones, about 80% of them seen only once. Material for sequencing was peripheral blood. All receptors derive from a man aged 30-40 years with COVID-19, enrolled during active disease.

CDR3 protein: CASSYGGTAYNSPLHF. CDR3 in DNA: TGTGCCAGCAGTTACGGTGGGACAGCCTATAATTCACCCCTCCACTTT. The chain carries TRBV6-6 and TRBJ1-6; 7 bases are shared with TRBD1. CDR3 length: 16 residues. Trimming at V came to 2 bases and at J to 2 bases, leaving 3 bases not matched to a gene. Germline CDR1 is MNHNY and CDR2 is SVGAGI (reference sequence).

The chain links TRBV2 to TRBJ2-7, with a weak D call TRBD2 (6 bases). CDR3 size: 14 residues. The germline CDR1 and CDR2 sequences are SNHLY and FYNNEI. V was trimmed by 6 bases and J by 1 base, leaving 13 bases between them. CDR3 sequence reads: CASRTTGGSYEQYF. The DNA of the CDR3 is TGTGCCAGCAGGACGACCGGGGGATCCTACGAGCAGTACTTC. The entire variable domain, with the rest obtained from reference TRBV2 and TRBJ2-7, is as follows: EPEVTQTPSHQVTQMGQEVILRCVPISNHLYFYWYRQILGQKVEFLVSFYNNEISEKSEIFDDQFSVERPDGSNFTLKIRSTKLEDSAMYFCASRTTGGSYEQYFGPGTRLTVT.

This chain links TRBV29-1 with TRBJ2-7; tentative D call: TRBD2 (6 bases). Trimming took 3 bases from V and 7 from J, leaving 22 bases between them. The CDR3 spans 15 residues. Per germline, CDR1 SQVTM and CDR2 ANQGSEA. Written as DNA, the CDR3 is TGCAGCGTTGATTTCAGTCGGAACGGGGGTGGGGAGCAGTACTTC. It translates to CSVDFSRNGGGEQYF.

This chain's CDR3 is CASSMGDFRIEAFF. CDR3 coding DNA: TGTGCCAGTAGTATGGGGGACTTTAGGATTGAAGCTTTCTTT. The chain has TRBV19 and TRBJ1-1; a possible D gene is TRBD1 (5 bases). Per the germline V gene, CDR1 is LNHDA and CDR2 is SQIVND (reference sequence). Trimming stripped 3 bases from V and 7 bases from J, with 15 bases between. The CDR3 contains 14 residues.

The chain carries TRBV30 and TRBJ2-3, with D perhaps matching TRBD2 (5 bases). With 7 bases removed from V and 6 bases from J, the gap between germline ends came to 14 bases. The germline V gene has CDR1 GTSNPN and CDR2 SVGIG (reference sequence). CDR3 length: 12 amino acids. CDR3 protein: CASLTEVDTQYF. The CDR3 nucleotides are TGTGCCTCCCTAACGGAGGTGGATACGCAGTATTTT.

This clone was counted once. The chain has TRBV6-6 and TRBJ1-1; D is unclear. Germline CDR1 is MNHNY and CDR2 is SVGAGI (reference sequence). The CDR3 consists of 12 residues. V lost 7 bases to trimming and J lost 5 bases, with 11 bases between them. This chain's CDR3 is CASTKRETEAFF. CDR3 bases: TGTGCCAGCACCAAGAGGGAGACTGAAGCTTTCTTT.

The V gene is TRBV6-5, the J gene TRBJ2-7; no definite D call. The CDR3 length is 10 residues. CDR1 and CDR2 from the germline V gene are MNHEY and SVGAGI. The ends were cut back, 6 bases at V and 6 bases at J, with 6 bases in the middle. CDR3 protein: CASRVGEQYF. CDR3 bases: TGTGCCAGCAGGGTCGGCGAGCAGTACTTC.

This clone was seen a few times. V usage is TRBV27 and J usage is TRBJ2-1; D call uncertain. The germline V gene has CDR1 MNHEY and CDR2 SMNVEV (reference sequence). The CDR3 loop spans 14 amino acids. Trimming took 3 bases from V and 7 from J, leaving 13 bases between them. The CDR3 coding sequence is TGTGCCAGCAGTTTCGCTAGTACGGAAAATGAGCAGTTCTTC. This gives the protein CASSFASTENEQFF.

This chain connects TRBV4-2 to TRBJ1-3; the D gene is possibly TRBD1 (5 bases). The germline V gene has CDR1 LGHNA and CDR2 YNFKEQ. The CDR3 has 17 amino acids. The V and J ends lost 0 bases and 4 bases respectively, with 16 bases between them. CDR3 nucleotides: TGTGCCAGCAGCCAAGAATCCCTCCAAGGGGCGGGAAACACCATATATTTT. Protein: CASSQESLQGAGNTIYF.

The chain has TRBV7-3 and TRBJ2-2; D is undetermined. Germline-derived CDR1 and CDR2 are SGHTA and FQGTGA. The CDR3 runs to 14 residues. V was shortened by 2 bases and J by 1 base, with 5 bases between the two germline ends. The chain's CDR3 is CASSLYGNTGELFF. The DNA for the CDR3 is TGTGCCAGCAGCTTATACGGGAACACCGGGGAGCTGTTTTTT.

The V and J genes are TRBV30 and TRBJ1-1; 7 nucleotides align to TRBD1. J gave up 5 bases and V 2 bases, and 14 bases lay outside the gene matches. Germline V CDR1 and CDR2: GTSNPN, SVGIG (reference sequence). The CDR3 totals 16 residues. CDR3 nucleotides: TGTGCCTGGAGTAACCTAGGGGGCGCCGGTATTACTGAAGCTTTCTTT. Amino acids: CAWSNLGGAGITEAFF.

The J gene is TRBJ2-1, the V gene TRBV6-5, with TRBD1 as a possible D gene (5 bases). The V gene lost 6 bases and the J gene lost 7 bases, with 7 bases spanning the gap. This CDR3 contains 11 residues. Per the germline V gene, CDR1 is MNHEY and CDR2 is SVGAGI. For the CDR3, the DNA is TGTGCCAGCAGAGGGGTTAATGAGCAGTTCTTC. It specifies CASRGVNEQFF.

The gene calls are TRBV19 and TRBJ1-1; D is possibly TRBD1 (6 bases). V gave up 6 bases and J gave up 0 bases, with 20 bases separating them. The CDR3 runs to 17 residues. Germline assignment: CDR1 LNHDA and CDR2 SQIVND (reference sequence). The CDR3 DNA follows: TGTGCCAGTAGCTCGTCTGGGACACGGATACTGAACACTGAAGCTTTCTTT. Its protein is CASSSSGTRILNTEAFF.